These 21 T cell receptor beta chains were sequenced from one sample in a study of blood T cell repertoires in COVID-19 (dated by TCRdb to the early 2020s). Libraries were constructed by the immunoSEQ multiplex PCR assay. TCRdb mirrors the immuneACCESS table, restricted to in-frame sequences. Some clones are absent from its copies; in checked studies, under half trace to an unresolved V gene, and the reason for the others is unknown. In this sample the table shows over 150,000 clones, approximately 84% of which occur a single time. The ten largest clones represent 6.9% of the sample. The source material was peripheral blood. Every receptor here comes from a human donor with acute or convalescent COVID-19. The donor label of this sample is uncertain.

This clone was observed once. The gene calls are TRBV27 and TRBJ2-3; TRBD1 agrees at 11 bases. The CDR3 length is 17 residues. Per germline, CDR1 MNHEY and CDR2 SMNVEV (reference sequence). V lost 3 bases, J lost 3 bases, and 8 bases stayed unmatched. The CDR3 nucleotides are TGTGCCAGCAGTTTGCTAGGACAGGGGGCTAGGACAGATACGCAGTATTTT. Translating gives CASSLLGQGARTDTQYF.

V usage is TRBV6-5 and J usage is TRBJ2-2; TRBD1 matches at 12 bases. CDR3 length: 15 residues. J was trimmed by 6 bases and V by 5 bases; bases with no gene match: 4. Germline CDR1 and CDR2: MNHEY and SVGAGI. For the CDR3, the DNA is TGTGCCAGCAGTCCCGGGACAGGGGGCCCCGGGGAGCTGTTTTTT. Translated: CASSPGTGGPGELFF.

CDR3 sequence (DNA): TGCGCCAGCAGCCAAGAAGGCGGACTGGGTTACAATGAGCAGTTCTTC. Its protein is CASSQEGGLGYNEQFF. This chain connects TRBV4-1 to TRBJ2-1; tentatively, D is TRBD2 (5 bases). Germline loops: CDR1 MGHRA, CDR2 YSYEKL. The ends were cut back, 0 bases at V and 4 bases at J, with 13 bases in the middle. This CDR3 has 16 amino acids.

The chain joins TRBV29-1 to TRBJ1-1, with D possibly TRBD1 on 5 matching bases. CDR1 SQVTM and CDR2 ANQGSEA come from the germline V gene. CDR3 length equals 14 residues. Trimming pared 4 bases from V and 1 base from J, leaving 13 bases between. CDR3 nucleotide sequence: TGCAGCGTTGTGGAGGGGTCGGGGAACACTGAAGCTTTCTTT. Translation gives CSVVEGSGNTEAFF.

The chain uses TRBV28 and TRBJ1-1, with 8 nucleotides matching TRBD1. V was pared by 3 bases and J by 0 bases, with 6 bases of the junction left unmatched. Germline CDR1 MDHEN, CDR2 SYDVKM. This CDR3 comprises 16 residues. The CDR3 DNA sequence: TGTGCCAGCAGTTTTCCCGGGACAGGCATGAACACTGAAGCTTTCTTT. Translating it yields CASSFPGTGMNTEAFF.

Only a few counts were recorded for this clone. V and J are TRBV9 and TRBJ2-3, with 9 positions matching TRBD2. V trimming: 0 bases; J trimming: 6 bases; junction bases outside the gene matches: 5. There are 15 residues in the CDR3. CDR1 is SGDLS and CDR2 is YYNGEE in the germline V gene. CDR3 amino acids: CASSVGGSGSDTQYF. CDR3 nucleotides: TGTGCCAGCAGCGTAGGAGGTAGCGGGAGCGATACGCAGTATTTT.

J is TRBJ1-2 and V is TRBV6-2 or TRBV6-3; D is unresolved. The CDR3 is 12 amino acids. V lost 2 bases and J 4 bases, leaving 5 bases between the germline ends. Germline V gives CDR1 MNHEY, CDR2 SVGEGT. CDR3 bases: TGTGCCAGCAGTTACAGCATCTATGGCTACACCTTC. Translated: CASSYSIYGYTF.

The chain has TRBV5-8 and TRBJ2-3; a weak D match, TRBD2 (6 bases). CDR3 length equals 16 residues. The V end lost 3 bases, the J end lost 0 bases, and 14 bases lay between the germline ends. Germline V gene sequence: CDR1 SGHTS, CDR2 YDEGEE. The CDR3 bases are TGTGCCAGCAGCTGGAGGCGGACTACTAGCACAGATACGCAGTATTTT. It is translated as CASSWRRTTSTDTQYF. Full variable domain (remainder filled in from reference TRBV5-8 and TRBJ2-3): EAGVTQSPTHLIKTRGQQATLRCSPISGHTSVYWYQQALGLGLQFLLWYDEGEERNRGNFPPRFSGRQFPNYSSELNVNALELEDSALYLCASSWRRTTSTDTQYFGPGTRLTVL.

The gene calls are TRBV6-6 and TRBJ2-1, with 9 bases fitting TRBD1. CDR3 length: 15 residues. V shed 5 bases, J shed 12 bases, and the junction held 14 bases outside the gene matches. CDR1 and CDR2 from the germline V gene are MNHNY and SVGAGI (reference sequence). This chain's CDR3 is CASSLRDRAVSAQFF. The DNA of the CDR3 is TGTGCCAGCAGTCTCCGGGACAGGGCGGTTTCGGCGCAGTTCTTC.

This clone is a singleton in its sample. The chain links TRBV19 to TRBJ1-2; the D gene is possibly TRBD1 (6 bases). V lost 7 bases and J lost 4, with 19 bases in between. This CDR3 has 15 amino acids. CDR1 and CDR2 from the germline V gene are LNHDA and SQIVND (reference sequence). CDR3 loop: CASTPLQGSIYGYTF. Here the CDR3 DNA reads TGTGCCAGTACCCCGCTACAGGGCTCGATCTATGGCTACACCTTC.

The rearrangement links TRBV28 to TRBJ1-2; unclear D gene. CDR3 length: 14 residues. Per the germline V gene, CDR1 is MDHEN and CDR2 is SYDVKM. Trimming cost V 3 bases and J 5 bases, with 13 bases left between them. The CDR3 here is CASSLEGVGYGYTF. The DNA for the CDR3 is TGTGCCAGCAGTTTGGAGGGAGTGGGGTATGGCTACACCTTC.

The chain combines TRBV7-8 with TRBJ1-1; possible D gene TRBD1, 6 bases. Per germline, CDR1 SGHVS and CDR2 FQNEAQ. This CDR3 has 16 residues. Trimming left V 5 bases short and J 0 bases short, with 16 bases between. CDR3 coding DNA: TGTGCCAGCAGCCTGGTGCAGGGGCGTATGAACACTGAAGCTTTCTTT. It yields the protein CASSLVQGRMNTEAFF.

The chain couples TRBV5-6 to TRBJ1-2; D is possibly TRBD1 (5 bases). The CDR3 has 18 amino acids. Trimming pared 1 base from V and 0 bases from J, leaving 19 bases between. The V gene's germline CDR1 is SGHDT and CDR2 YYEEEE. The CDR3 reads CASSLKKKGARANYGYTF. CDR3 DNA sequence: TGTGCCAGCAGCTTGAAAAAGAAAGGGGCACGGGCTAACTATGGCTACACCTTC.

The rearrangement joins TRBV28 to TRBJ1-1; a weak D match, TRBD1 (5 bases). Trimming removed 3 bases from V and 1 base from J, with 12 bases in between. The CDR3 totals 15 residues. In germline, CDR1 is MDHEN, CDR2 SYDVKM. CDR3 region: CASSFLNRRNTEAFF. The CDR3, as DNA: TGTGCCAGCAGTTTCCTAAACAGGAGGAACACTGAAGCTTTCTTT.

The J gene is TRBJ1-1, the V gene TRBV9; 8 bases line up with TRBD1. Germline lookup yields CDR1 SGDLS and CDR2 YYNGEE. There are 17 residues in the CDR3. The junction had 14 bases not matched to a gene; V was cut back by 3 bases and J by 4 bases. CDR3 loop: CASSDTTDRASSTEAFF. Here the CDR3 DNA reads TGTGCCAGCAGCGACACTACGGACAGGGCTTCGAGCACTGAAGCTTTCTTT.

The table lists this clone with a few counts. The chain has TRBV21-1 and TRBJ1-1; the table's D call, TRBD1, was not checked against the DNA. TRBV21-1 is tagged as a pseudogene. The CDR3 is 15 residues long. The CDR3 DNA reads as TGTGCCAGCAGCAAGCGTCAGGCAGGGAACACTGAAGCTTTCTTT. Amino acid sequence: CASSKRQAGNTEAFF.

The J gene is TRBJ1-1, the V gene TRBV20-1; D gene uncertain. V was cut by 3 bases and J by 1 base, with 9 bases left in between. The CDR3 spans 13 residues. Germline V CDR1 and CDR2: DFQATT, SNEGSKA (reference sequence). The CDR3 loop reads CSASLRSNTEAFF. CDR3 bases: TGCAGTGCTAGTCTCAGGTCGAACACTGAAGCTTTCTTT.

In this sample, this clone turned up once. The genes are TRBV11-2 and TRBJ2-7; perhaps TRBD2 as D (5 bases). Trimming cost V 0 bases and J 4 bases, with 10 bases left between them. The germline CDR1 and CDR2 sequences are SGHAT and FQNNGV. This CDR3 is built from 14 residues. CDR3 loop: CASSLETGLYEQYF. CDR3 sequence (DNA): TGTGCCAGCAGCTTAGAGACGGGATTATACGAGCAGTACTTC.

The V and J genes are TRBV7-8 and TRBJ1-5; tentatively, D is TRBD1 (5 bases). The CDR3 spans 14 residues. Germline V lookup: CDR1 SGHVS, CDR2 FQNEAQ. Trimming shortened V by 0 bases and J by 7 bases, and 10 bases separated the two germline ends. CDR3 protein: CASSLAEAGQPQHF. CDR3 bases: TGTGCCAGCAGCTTAGCGGAAGCAGGGCAGCCCCAGCATTTT.

This clone was picked up a small number of times. The V gene is TRBV14, the J gene TRBJ2-4; 10 bases fit TRBD1. Looked up from germline, CDR1 is SGHDN and CDR2 is FVKESK. The CDR3 totals 16 residues. V was pared by 4 bases and J by 2 bases, with 5 bases of the junction left unmatched. The CDR3 DNA follows: TGTGCCAGCAGCCCGCGGACAGGGGGTCCCAAAAACATTCAGTACTTC. It translates to CASSPRTGGPKNIQYF.

This clone was seen just once. The J gene is TRBJ2-2, the V gene TRBV7-2, with 11 bases identical to TRBD2. Germline CDR1 reads SGHTA; CDR2 reads FQGNSA. This CDR3 comprises 14 residues. V dropped 5 bases and J dropped 8; count of bases not matched to a gene: 4. The CDR3 region is CASSPLAGAGELFF. The CDR3 DNA reads TGTGCCAGCAGCCCACTAGCGGGAGCTGGGGAGCTGTTTTTT.